The 26 T cell receptor beta chains below all came from one sample that was sequenced in a study of shared clonotypes between healthy human individuals. Profiled with immunoSEQ multiplex PCR; TCRdb holds only in-frame clones, not every one. The sample lists about 2.5 million clones, about nine tenths seen once, with approximately 0.41% in the top ten. Sequencing was done on a sample of naive CD4+ T cells from PBMCs. The subset here: CD45RA+ positively selected. These receptors were obtained from a man younger than 35 in good health. Some clones in this sample may be carry-over from other donors' samples.

The chain is built from TRBV18 and TRBJ2-5; TRBD1 agrees at 7 bases. Germline V lookup: CDR1 KGHSH, CDR2 LQKENI. The CDR3 is made up of 13 amino acids. The J segment lost 5 bases and the V segment lost 6 bases, leaving 6 bases of the junction unmatched. The CDR3 DNA reads TGTGCCAGCTCCCAGGGGGTGGCGGAGACCCAGTACTTC. The encoded protein is CASSQGVAETQYF.

This chain connects TRBV4-2 to TRBJ2-1; 12 bases agree with TRBD2. After removal of 4 bases from V and 10 bases from J, the junction contained 8 bases not matched to a gene. CDR1 LGHNA and CDR2 YNFKEQ come from the germline V gene. The CDR3 is 15 residues long. The CDR3 loop reads CASSLSPGLAGEQFF. The CDR3 DNA follows: TGTGCCAGCAGCCTTTCTCCAGGACTAGCGGGAGAGCAGTTCTTC.

The chain recombines TRBV30 with TRBJ1-2; D is unclear. With 0 bases removed from V and 7 bases from J, the gap between germline ends came to 6 bases. The CDR3 length is 11 residues. Per germline, CDR1 GTSNPN and CDR2 SVGIG (reference sequence). CDR3 sequence (DNA): TGTGCCTGGAGTGTCTTCGTTGGCTACACCTTC. It translates to CAWSVFVGYTF.

In this sample, this clone turned up once. The CDR3 reads CASSKEIWQHNEQFF. In DNA form, the CDR3 reads TGTGCCAGCAGCAAAGAGATTTGGCAGCACAATGAGCAGTTCTTC. The chain uses TRBV21-1 and TRBJ2-1. TRBV21-1 is a listed pseudogene. The CDR3 runs to 15 residues.

The V call is TRBV6-5, the J call TRBJ1-1; TRBD1 matches at 7 bases. This CDR3 has 15 amino acids. CDR1 is MNHEY, CDR2 SVGAGI, per germline. With V trimmed by 5 bases and J by 1 base, 7 bases remained unmatched. The CDR3 region has the DNA TGTGCCAGCAGTGCCCGACAGGGATCGAACACTGAAGCTTTCTTT. Protein sequence: CASSARQGSNTEAFF.

The chain joins TRBV7-9 to TRBJ1-4; a weak D match, TRBD1 (6 bases). Deletions cut 5 bases from V and 7 bases from J, with 17 bases between. This CDR3 is built from 15 residues. CDR1 is SEHNR and CDR2 is FQNEAQ in the germline V gene (reference sequence). CDR3 protein: CASSTRGGGGEKLFF. CDR3 in DNA: TGTGCCAGCAGCACCCGAGGGGGGGGTGGTGAAAAACTGTTTTTT.

J is TRBJ2-2 and V is TRBV5-1, with D perhaps TRBD1 (6 bases). Germline CDR1 and CDR2: SGHRS and YFSETQ. This CDR3 has 16 residues. Trimming pared 3 bases from V and 0 bases from J, leaving 12 bases between. Here the CDR3 reads CASSWTPGANTGELFF. CDR3 DNA sequence: TGCGCCAGCAGCTGGACCCCAGGGGCGAACACCGGGGAGCTGTTTTTT.

As to this clone: The same CDR3 is also encoded by other DNA sequences in this sample. The chain combines TRBV15 with TRBJ2-5, with D unclear. In germline, CDR1 is LNHNV, CDR2 YYDKDF (reference sequence). Trimming took off 1 base at V and 2 bases at J, with 5 bases between the two ends. There are 13 residues in the CDR3. The CDR3 spells CATSRGAQETQYF. In DNA, the CDR3 is TGTGCCACCAGCAGAGGTGCACAAGAGACCCAGTACTTC.

The chain uses TRBV27 and TRBJ1-5; 10 bases agree with TRBD1. Per germline, CDR1 MNHEY and CDR2 SMNVEV (reference sequence). V lost 2 bases and J lost 2; bases outside the gene matches: 12. This CDR3 has 19 amino acids. This CDR3 is CASSLHTPDRGRRNQPQHF. In nucleotides, the CDR3 is TGTGCCAGCAGTTTACACACCCCCGACAGGGGGCGACGCAATCAGCCCCAGCATTTT.

V and J are TRBV29-1 and TRBJ2-3; 7 bases align to TRBD2. Germline V gene sequence: CDR1 SQVTM, CDR2 ANQGSEA. CDR3 length: 14 residues. The V and J ends lost 2 bases and 6 bases, in that order; junction bases with no gene match: 8. CDR3 sequence (DNA): TGCAGCGTTGAATCGGTCCTGGGGGGGGATACGCAGTATTTT. Amino acids: CSVESVLGGDTQYF.

This clone showed up just once. The chain couples TRBV19 to TRBJ2-3; the match to TRBD1 covers 9 bases. Per the germline V gene, CDR1 is LNHDA and CDR2 is SQIVND (reference sequence). Trimming removed 4 bases from V and 2 bases from J; junction bases left unmatched: 16. This CDR3 is 19 amino acids long. This CDR3 reads CASSNRYRGPTENTDTQYF. CDR3 bases: TGTGCCAGTAGTAACCGTTACAGGGGGCCCACGGAAAACACAGATACGCAGTATTTT.

The chain has TRBV9 and TRBJ2-1; TRBD2 matches at 14 bases. V was pared by 4 bases and J by 2 bases, with 5 bases of the junction left unmatched. Per the germline V gene, CDR1 is SGDLS and CDR2 is YYNGEE. The CDR3 runs to 17 residues. Written as DNA, the CDR3 is TGTGCCAGCAGCCCCCGGACTAGCGGGAGGCCCTACAATGAGCAGTTCTTC. Protein sequence: CASSPRTSGRPYNEQFF.

This chain links TRBV7-2 with TRBJ2-5, with D hard to call. Trimming pared 3 bases from V and 2 bases from J, leaving 10 bases between. The germline V gene has CDR1 SGHTA and CDR2 FQGNSA. The CDR3 is made up of 14 amino acids. The CDR3 loop is CASSFHGQQETQYF. The CDR3 DNA follows: TGTGCCAGCAGCTTCCACGGTCAGCAAGAGACCCAGTACTTC.

The rearrangement uses TRBV6-1 and TRBJ1-2; D unresolved. Trimming stripped 2 bases from V and 1 base from J, with 5 bases between. This CDR3 has 13 residues. Germline CDR1 is MNHNS and CDR2 is SASEGT. The CDR3 sequence: CASSEYINYGYTF. The CDR3, as DNA: TGTGCCAGCAGTGAATATATTAACTATGGCTACACCTTC.

The rearrangement joins TRBV18 to TRBJ2-1; TRBD1 matches 7 bases. This CDR3 has 14 amino acids. Trimming cost V 3 bases and J 4 bases; bases outside gene matches: 3. Per the germline V gene, CDR1 is KGHSH and CDR2 is LQKENI. CDR3 DNA: TGTGCCAGCTCACCTATGACAGGGTACAATGAGCAGTTCTTC. Translation: CASSPMTGYNEQFF.

The chain carries TRBV7-9 and TRBJ1-3, with D uncertain. The length of the CDR3 is 14 residues. From germline, CDR1 is SEHNR and CDR2 FQNEAQ (reference sequence). V was pared by 2 bases and J by 0 bases, with 5 bases between. CDR3 protein: CASSLSRSGNTIYF. CDR3 DNA sequence: TGTGCCAGCAGCTTATCGCGCTCTGGAAACACCATATATTTT.

This chain links TRBV11-3 with TRBJ2-5, with D uncertain. The CDR3 runs 14 residues. Trimming removed 2 bases from V and 5 bases from J, with 12 bases in between. Looked up from germline, CDR1 is SGHNT and CDR2 is YENEEA. The CDR3 loop reads CASSLNGQDETQYF. As DNA, the CDR3 is TGTGCCAGCAGCTTAAACGGCCAAGATGAGACCCAGTACTTC.

This clone was detected only once. The chain couples TRBV25-1 to TRBJ1-3; TRBD1 agrees at 7 bases. With 9 bases clipped from V and 4 bases from J, the junction kept 18 bases outside the gene matches. The germline gives CDR1 MGHDK, CDR2 SYGVNS. The CDR3 extends over 17 amino acids. CDR3 residues: CARPGQYLPLLGNTIYF. As DNA, the CDR3 is TGTGCCAGGCCGGGACAGTATCTACCTCTCTTGGGAAACACCATATATTTT. The complete variable domain, with remaining parts taken from reference TRBV25-1 and TRBJ1-3, reads EADIYQTPRYLVIGTGKKITLECSQTMGHDKMYWYQQDPGMELHLIHYSYGVNSTEKGDLSSESTVSRIRTEHFPLTLESARPSHTSQYLCARPGQYLPLLGNTIYFGEGSWLTVV.

The gene calls are TRBV10-3 and TRBJ1-5, with 11 bases matching TRBD1. CDR3 length equals 15 residues. J lost 5 bases, V lost 3 bases, and 3 bases had no gene match. The germline gives CDR1 ENHRY, CDR2 SYGVKD. Here the CDR3 reads CAISDRTGGDQPQHF. The CDR3 DNA reads TGTGCCATCAGTGATAGGACAGGGGGCGATCAGCCCCAGCATTTT.

The chain combines TRBV2 with TRBJ2-1; a weak D match, TRBD1 (6 bases). V was trimmed by 6 bases and J by 4 bases, leaving 13 bases between them. This CDR3 region has 14 residues. The germline gives CDR1 SNHLY, CDR2 FYNNEI. CDR3 nucleotide sequence: TGTGCCAGCAGGAGGTCTGGACAGTACAATGAGCAGTTCTTC. It encodes CASRRSGQYNEQFF.

This clone has only a few counts. V and J are TRBV11-2 and TRBJ2-1; D unresolved. The V gene's germline CDR1 is SGHAT and CDR2 FQNNGV. V lost 5 bases, J lost 8 bases, and 10 bases lay in between. This CDR3 spans 12 amino acids. The DNA of the CDR3 is TGTGCCAGCAGCCCAGCCAGGTATGAGCAGTTCTTC. Encoded protein: CASSPARYEQFF.

The chain recombines TRBV7-2 with TRBJ2-1; TRBD2 agrees at 9 bases. This CDR3 is built from 15 residues. Trimming removed 1 base from V and 5 bases from J; junction bases left unmatched: 3. CDR1 is SGHTA and CDR2 is FQGNSA in the germline V gene. CDR3 nucleotide sequence: TGTGCCAGCAGCTTAGTAGCGGGAGCGAACAATGAGCAGTTCTTC. It codes for CASSLVAGANNEQFF.

The CDR3 nucleotides read TGTGCCAGCAGCTATACTAGCGGGAGTGTGGATGAGCAGTTCTTC. It yields the protein CASSYTSGSVDEQFF. This chain connects TRBV7-3 to TRBJ2-1; TRBD2 aligns across 11 bases. V trimming: 4 bases; J trimming: 8 bases; junction bases outside the gene matches: 7. The germline CDR1 and CDR2 sequences are SGHTA and FQGTGA. The CDR3 runs 15 residues.

This clone was found once. The same CDR3 can be traced to other DNA sequences in this sample. The chain combines TRBV9 with TRBJ2-7; no clear D gene. Trimming took 5 bases from V and 4 from J, leaving 4 bases between them. This CDR3 has 10 residues. In germline, CDR1 is SGDLS, CDR2 YYNGEE. CDR3 sequence reads: CASRGYEQYF. DNA of the CDR3: TGTGCCAGCAGGGGGTACGAGCAGTACTTC.

The chain joins TRBV4-1 to TRBJ1-4; 10 bases are a match to TRBD1. The germline V gene has CDR1 MGHRA and CDR2 YSYEKL. This CDR3 is 14 amino acids long. V shed 6 bases and J 8 bases; nucleotides not matched to a gene: 6. CDR3 sequence (DNA): TGCGCCAGCAGACGGACAGGGGGTCGGGAAAAACTGTTTTTT. This sequence encodes CASRRTGGREKLFF.

This clone was counted a single time. The chain is built from TRBV19 and TRBJ2-2; 8 bases fit TRBD2. The CDR3 is 16 residues long. Germline CDR1 reads LNHDA; CDR2 reads SQIVND (reference sequence). The ends lost 8 bases at V and 2 bases at J; junction bases unmatched: 10. The CDR3 spells CASEPGLGTNTGELFF. DNA of the CDR3: TGTGCCAGTGAGCCGGGACTAGGGACTAACACCGGGGAGCTGTTTTTT.